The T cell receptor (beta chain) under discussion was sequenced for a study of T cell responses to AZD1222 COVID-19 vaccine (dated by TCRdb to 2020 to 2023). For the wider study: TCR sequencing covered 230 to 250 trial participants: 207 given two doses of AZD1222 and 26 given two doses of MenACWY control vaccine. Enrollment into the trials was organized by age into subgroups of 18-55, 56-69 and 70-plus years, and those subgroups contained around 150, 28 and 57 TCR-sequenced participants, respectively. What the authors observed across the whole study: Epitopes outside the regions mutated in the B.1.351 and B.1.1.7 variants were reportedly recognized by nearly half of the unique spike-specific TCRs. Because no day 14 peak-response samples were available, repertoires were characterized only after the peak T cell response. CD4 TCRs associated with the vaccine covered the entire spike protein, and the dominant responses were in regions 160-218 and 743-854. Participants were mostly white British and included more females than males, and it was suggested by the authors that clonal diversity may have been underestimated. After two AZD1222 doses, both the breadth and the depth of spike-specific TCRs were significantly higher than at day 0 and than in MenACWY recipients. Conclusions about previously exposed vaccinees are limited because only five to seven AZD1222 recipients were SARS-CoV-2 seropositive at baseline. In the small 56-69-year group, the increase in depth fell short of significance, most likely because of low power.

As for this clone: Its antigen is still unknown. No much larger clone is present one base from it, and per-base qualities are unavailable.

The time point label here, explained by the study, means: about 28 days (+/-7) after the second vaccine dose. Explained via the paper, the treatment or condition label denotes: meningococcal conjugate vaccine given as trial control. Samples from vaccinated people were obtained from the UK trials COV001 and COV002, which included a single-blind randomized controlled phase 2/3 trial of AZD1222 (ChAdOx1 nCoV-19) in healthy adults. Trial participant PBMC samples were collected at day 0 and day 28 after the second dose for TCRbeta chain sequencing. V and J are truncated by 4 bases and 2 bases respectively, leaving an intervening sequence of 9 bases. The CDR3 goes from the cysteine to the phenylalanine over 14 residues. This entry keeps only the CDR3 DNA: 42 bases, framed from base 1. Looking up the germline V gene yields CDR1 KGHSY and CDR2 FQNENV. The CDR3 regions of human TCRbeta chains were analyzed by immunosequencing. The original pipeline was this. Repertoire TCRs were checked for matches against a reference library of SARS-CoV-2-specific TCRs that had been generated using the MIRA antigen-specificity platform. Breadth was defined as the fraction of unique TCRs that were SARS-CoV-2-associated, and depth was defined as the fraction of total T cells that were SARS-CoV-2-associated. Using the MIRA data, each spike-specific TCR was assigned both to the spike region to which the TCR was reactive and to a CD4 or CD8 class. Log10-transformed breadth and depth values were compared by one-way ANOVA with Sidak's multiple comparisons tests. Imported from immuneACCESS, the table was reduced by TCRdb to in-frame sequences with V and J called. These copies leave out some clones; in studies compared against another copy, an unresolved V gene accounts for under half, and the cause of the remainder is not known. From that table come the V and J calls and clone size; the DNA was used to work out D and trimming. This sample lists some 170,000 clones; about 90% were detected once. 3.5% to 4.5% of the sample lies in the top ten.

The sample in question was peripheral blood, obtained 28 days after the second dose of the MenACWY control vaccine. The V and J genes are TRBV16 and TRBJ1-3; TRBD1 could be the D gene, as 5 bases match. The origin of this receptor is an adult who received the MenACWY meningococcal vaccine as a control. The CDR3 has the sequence CASSPSGAGNTIYF. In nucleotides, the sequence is TGTGCCAGCAGCCCCTCGGGGGCTGGAAACACCATATATTTT.